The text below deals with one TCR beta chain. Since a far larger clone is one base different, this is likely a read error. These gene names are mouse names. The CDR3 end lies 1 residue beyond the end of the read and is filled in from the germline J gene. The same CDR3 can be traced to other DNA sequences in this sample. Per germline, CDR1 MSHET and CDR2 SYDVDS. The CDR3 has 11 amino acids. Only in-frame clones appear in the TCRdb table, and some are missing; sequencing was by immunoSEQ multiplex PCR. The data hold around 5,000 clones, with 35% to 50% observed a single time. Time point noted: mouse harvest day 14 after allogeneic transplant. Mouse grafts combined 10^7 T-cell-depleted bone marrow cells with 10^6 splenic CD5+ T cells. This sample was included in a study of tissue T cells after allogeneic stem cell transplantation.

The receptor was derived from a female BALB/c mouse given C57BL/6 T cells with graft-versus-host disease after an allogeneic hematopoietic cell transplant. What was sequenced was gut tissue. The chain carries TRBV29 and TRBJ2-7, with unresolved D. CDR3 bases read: TGCGCTAGCAGTCCCCCGACAGAACAGTAC. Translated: CASSPPTEQY. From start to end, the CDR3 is CASSPPTEQYF.